This is a list of T cell receptor beta chains from one sample in a study of T cell responses to AZD1222 COVID-19 vaccine. Only in-frame clones appear in the TCRdb table, and some are missing; sequencing was by immunoSEQ multiplex PCR. The repertoire has some 120,000 clones, over 75% of them found once; the top ten carry 7.6%. This sample comprised peripheral blood, obtained on day 0 of AZD1222 vaccination. All receptors come from an adult in good health. CDR3s include the opening cysteine and the closing phenylalanine or tryptophan. Fields, in order: J gene, clone size, V gene, D gene, CDR3 DNA, CDR3 protein. D genes are given only for firm matches. Size values are once, few and many counts, or a class for expanded clones, and some rows have none.

TRBJ2-7,NA,TRBV11-3,TRBD1,TGTGCCAGCAGCAAGGGACAGACCACCTACGAGCAGTACTTC,CASSKGQTTYEQYF
TRBJ2-5,once,TRBV25-1,NA,TGTGCCAGCAGTGAATCCCCAGGGCCCTGGGAGACCCAGTACTTC,CASSESPGPWETQYF
TRBJ1-4,NA,TRBV5-1,TRBD1,TGCGCCAGCAGCTCAACCGGGACAGGGGAGGAAAAACTGTTTTTT,CASSSTGTGEEKLFF
TRBJ2-7,few,TRBV28,TRBD1,TGTGCCAGCAAGGGACAGTACTACGAGCAGTACTTC,CASKGQYYEQYF
TRBJ1-2,NA,TRBV5-1,NA,TGCGCCAGCAGCTTGTCTGGCAGGGTGAACTATGGCTACACCTTC,CASSLSGRVNYGYTF
TRBJ1-5,NA,TRBV6-5,NA,TGTGCCAGCAGTTACTCGGGTAGCAATCAGCCCCAGCATTTT,CASSYSGSNQPQHF
TRBJ1-1,few,TRBV6-6,NA,TGTGCCAGCAGTTTCCCCGGGGGTCACACTGAAGCTTTCTTT,CASSFPGGHTEAFF
TRBJ1-6,once,TRBV7-2,NA,TGTGCCAGCAGCTTATCATCCTATAATTCACCCCTCCACTTT,CASSLSSYNSPLHF
TRBJ2-7,once,TRBV7-2,NA,TGTGCCAGCAGCTTGCCGCCGGCTCGTGAGCAGTACTTC,CASSLPPAREQYF
TRBJ2-2,NA,TRBV3-1/TRBV3-2,NA,TGTGCCAGCAGCCACAACACCGGGGAGCTGTTTTTT,CASSHNTGELFF
TRBJ2-7,once,TRBV18,TRBD2,TGTGCCAGCTCCACCACAGTGGGGGGGTCCTACGAGCAGTACTTC,CASSTTVGGSYEQYF
TRBJ1-1,few,TRBV27,NA,TGTGCCAGCAGTTTATATGGCCTGAACACTGAAGCTTTCTTT,CASSLYGLNTEAFF
TRBJ2-4,once,TRBV6-5,NA,TGTGCCAGCAGTCGTATTGCGGGGGCTAAAAACATTCAGTACTTC,CASSRIAGAKNIQYF
TRBJ1-2,NA,TRBV3-1/TRBV3-2,TRBD1,TGTGCCAGCAGCAACGGACAGGGGGAGTCTGGCTACACCTTC,CASSNGQGESGYTF
TRBJ1-1,few,TRBV11-2,NA,TGTGCCAGTACGCGTCGGAGTTCGGGACCGAACACTGAAGCTTTCTTT,CASTRRSSGPNTEAFF